This record covers a single T cell receptor beta chain. Its matching antigen is unknown. Here immunoSEQ multiplex PCR was the method, and the copy in TCRdb shows in-frame clones only, minus some. The table has 1.5 million to 1.9 million clones, roughly 98% seen once. This sample was included in a study of shared clonotypes between healthy human individuals. General observations from the study: In having few donors, the study represented limited genetic and exposure-history diversity.

V lost 10 bases to trimming and J lost 2 bases, with 15 bases between them. Germline V lookup: CDR1 LNHDA, CDR2 SQIVND (reference sequence). This CDR3 is built from 15 residues. The chain combines TRBV19 with TRBJ2-6; tentatively, D is TRBD1 (5 bases). Sequenced material: naive CD4+ T cells sorted from blood. Indicated subset: CD45RA+ positively selected. This TCR was recovered from a man aged 30-40 years in good health. In DNA, the CDR3 is TGTGCCACCACGAGTAGGGGCGCTGGGGCCAACGTCCTGACTTTC. It specifies CATTSRGAGANVLTF.